This T cell receptor (beta chain) is from a study of T-cell memory formation after mild COVID-19. At the level of the study: TCR clusters were mostly confined to one donor each.

One entry per CDR3 protein, called by TCRdb with MiXCR from the 5' RACE reads. The sample gives around 510,000 distinct CDR3 sequences, about 20% of which show up once; 7% to 9% is in the top ten. Regarding this clonotype: One end of the junction is discordant with germline, which a read error may explain.

The CDR3 covers 15 residues. Material: PBMCs or a T cell subset sorted from them (not recorded which). The receptor was derived from an adult woman who had mild COVID-19 (a few samples of this study predate the infection). Cell type and time point are not known. The chain links TRBV12-3 or TRBV12-4 to TRBJ2-7; no definite D call. CDR3 amino acids: CASSLSPSAQNEQYF. CDR3 coding DNA: TGTGCAAGCAGTTTAAGTCCCTCCGCCCAGAACGAGCAGTACTTC.